This T cell receptor (beta chain) came from a study of OX40 agonist ivuxolimab in advanced cancers. As for the study more broadly: The costimulatory receptor OX40 (CD134) was targeted by ivuxolimab, a fully human IgG2 agonistic monoclonal antibody. Intravenous ivuxolimab was administered to patients every 2 weeks at six dose levels: 0.01, 0.1, 0.3, 1.5, 3 and 10 mg/kg. Of the approximately 50 dose-escalation patients, hepatocellular carcinoma was present in some 19, melanoma in approximately 15, renal cell carcinoma in 9 and head and neck cancer in 9. The dose-escalation cohort was about 83% male with a mean age of roughly 60 years, ranging from roughly 23 to 80. Patients were allowed to have had prior anti-PD-1, anti-PD-L1 or anti-CTLA-4 therapy, and roughly 40% of the dose-escalation patients had previously received checkpoint inhibitors. Partial responses occurred in three dose-escalation patients: two with cutaneous melanoma and one with hepatocellular carcinoma. Peripheral TCRbeta sequencing was intended to test whether TCR sequence diversity was altered and clonal T-cell expansion was caused by ivuxolimab. The paper covers the monotherapy dose-escalation part of the phase I ivuxolimab trial, which included N of about 50 patients. Findings and caveats that apply to the study as a whole: Low levels of normalized T-cell clonal expansion were also seen in some nonresponding patients. Clonal expansion of both CD4+ and CD8+ blood T cells was observed from baseline to week 6 at doses 0.1 to 3.0 mg/kg. In the 0.1-3.0 mg/kg groups, partial responders were among the patients with the lowest normalized peripheral clonal expansion, particularly in CD8+ T cells. Antigen specificity was not determined for the clonally expanded peripheral T cells. After ivuxolimab, expanded clones were on average more numerous among CD8+ T cells than among CD4+ T cells.

The germline V gene (reference sequence) supplies CDR1 LNHDA and CDR2 SQIVND. V is cut by 5 bases and J by 5 bases, and the space between the germline ends is 12 bases. Its CDR3 holds 13 amino acids, cysteine through phenylalanine. Left in the record is the CDR3 DNA by itself, 39 bases read in frame from the first base. Genomic DNA was extracted from sorted cells for sequencing of the TCRbeta CDR3 region. The immunoSEQ Assay was used for sequencing of TCRbeta CDR3 regions. TCRdb holds this immuneACCESS table with in-frame rearrangements only. Some clones are missing; in checked studies, unresolved V genes explain under half, and the rest has no known cause. A total of about 50,000 clones appear in this sample, approximately 79% of them only once. Roughly 2.5% of the sample is in the top ten clones. The trial excluded patients who had a history of autoimmune disease or who were on systemic immunosuppression. Peripheral blood for TCR sequencing was collected from all dose cohorts at baseline, on cycle 4 day 1, and on cycle 7 day 1. The samples were drawn from a first-in-human, open-label, multicenter phase I dose-escalation trial of ivuxolimab. Adults with locally advanced or metastatic melanoma, renal cell carcinoma, hepatocellular carcinoma or head and neck squamous cell carcinoma were enrolled in the trial. Before TCR sequencing, CD4+ T cells and CD8+ T cells were sorted from peripheral blood as separate populations.

Points on this clone: Its antigen is not yet known. No base-level quality is on record; no much larger clone is a single base apart.

The chain employs TRBV19 and TRBJ1-1, and TRBD1 may be the D gene, going by 5 matching bases. The clonotype was recovered from an adult with an advanced solid tumor such as melanoma, head and neck, liver or kidney cancer. Specimen: CD4+ or CD8+ T cells sorted from blood, collected in a trial of the OX40 agonist ivuxolimab. The nucleotide sequence is TGTGCCAGTAGTTCGCCAGGGAGGACTGAAGCTTTCTTT. Its translation is CASSSPGRTEAFF.